The T cell receptor beta chain described here comes from a study of blood T cell repertoires in COVID-19. Original handling: Nucleated cell number was recorded as an estimate derived from reference gene primer amplification. Repertoires were generated with immunoSEQ multiplex PCR, while TCRdb's copy carries only in-frame clones and drops some. The V and J calls and clone size are taken from that table; D and trimming were inferred from the DNA. The data hold approximately 250,000 clones, with 75% to 90% observed a single time. Allocation to cohorts depended on clinical history reported by the participants. CDR1 is LNHDA and CDR2 is SQIVND in the germline V gene (reference sequence). V was clipped by 6 bases and J by 2 bases; unmatched bases: 6. The CDR3 loop spans 15 amino acids.

The chain couples TRBV19 to TRBJ2-1; 8 positions agree with TRBD1. The sequence came from a woman in her thirties who had recovered from COVID-19. The sample taken for sequencing was PBMCs or T cells enriched from blood (not recorded which). This CDR3 reads CASSPDRGTYNEQFF. CDR3 in DNA: TGTGCCAGTAGCCCCGACAGGGGAACCTACAATGAGCAGTTCTTC.